The clone carrying this T cell receptor (delta chain) was detected a few times. TCRdb redid clone calling on the reads using CATT. Among around 6,700 delta-chain clones listed, roughly 0.62% were seen once. The record originates from a study of gamma-delta chains in newborns, infants, children. The CDR3 sequence is 19 residues long. The germline gives CDR1 GEAIGNYY, CDR2 EKD. V shed 0 bases and J 0 bases; nucleotides not matched to a gene: 4. The J gene is TRDJ3, the V gene TRDV2; 10 nucleotides match TRDD3. Sequenced sample: blood. The TCR comes from a child who was a newborn, infant or young child, either healthy, febrile or measles-vaccinated (not recorded which). The CDR3 nucleotides read TGTGCCTGTGACACCTGGGGGATACAACGCTCCTGGGACACCCGACAGATGTTTTTC. Its translation: CACDTWGIQRSWDTRQMFF.